This record covers a single T cell receptor (beta chain). The source of the sample is a study of cytomegalovirus exposure and HLA in healthy donors. Germline values: CDR1 SGHTA, CDR2 FQGNSA. CDR3 length: 14 amino acids. Trimming stripped 6 bases from V and 0 bases from J, with 9 bases between. PCR involved 60 Vbeta and 13 Jbeta primers. Clones were sequenced by immunoSEQ multiplex PCR, and TCRdb holds only the in-frame ones, with some missing. The data contain about 100,000 clones, approximately 80% of them seen just once; the ten biggest clones take up 8% to 10%. The origin of this receptor is a male donor in good health and CMV-seropositive. The specimen was PBMCs. The gene calls are TRBV7-2 and TRBJ2-1, with no clear D. As DNA, the CDR3 is TGTGCCAGCAGTTACGACTCCTCCTACAATGAGCAGTTCTTC. The encoded protein is CASSYDSSYNEQFF.